This T cell receptor beta chain comes out of a study of response to subunit inactivated influenza vaccine. Overall study results and limits: Few additional T cells are recruited per seasonal influenza vaccination, authors suggested.

The J segment lost 9 bases and the V segment lost 5 bases, leaving 9 bases of the junction unmatched. Germline lookup yields CDR1 SGHAT and CDR2 FQNNGV. The CDR3 loop spans 15 amino acids. TCRdb reprocessed the RT-PCR reads with MiXCR, giving one entry per CDR3 protein. The sample holds 650,000 to 700,000 distinct CDR3 sequences, roughly 14% seen once. Many counts were recorded for this clonotype. The target antigen is unknown. The source was PBMCs from blood, collected about 11 days after vaccination. The J gene is TRBJ2-1, the V gene TRBV11-2, with 11 bases fitting TRBD1. This TCR came from a middle-aged man who received an inactivated influenza vaccine. CDR3 in DNA: TGTGCCAGCAGCACCGGGACAGGGGGTTTCAGTGAGCAGTTCTTC. The encoded protein is CASSTGTGGFSEQFF.